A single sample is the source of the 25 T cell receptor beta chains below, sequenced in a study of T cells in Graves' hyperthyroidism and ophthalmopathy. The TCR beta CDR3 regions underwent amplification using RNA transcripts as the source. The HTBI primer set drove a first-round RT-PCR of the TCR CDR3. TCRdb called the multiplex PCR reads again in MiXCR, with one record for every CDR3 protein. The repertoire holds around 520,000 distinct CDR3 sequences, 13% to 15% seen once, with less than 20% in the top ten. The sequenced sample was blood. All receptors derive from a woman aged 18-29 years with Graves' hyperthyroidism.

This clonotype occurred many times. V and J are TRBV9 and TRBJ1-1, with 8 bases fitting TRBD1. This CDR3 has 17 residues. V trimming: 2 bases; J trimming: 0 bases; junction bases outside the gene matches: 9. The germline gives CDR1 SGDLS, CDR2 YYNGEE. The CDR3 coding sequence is TGTGCCAGCAGCGTTGGGACAGGAACTATTATGAACACTGAAGCTTTCTTT. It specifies CASSVGTGTIMNTEAFF.

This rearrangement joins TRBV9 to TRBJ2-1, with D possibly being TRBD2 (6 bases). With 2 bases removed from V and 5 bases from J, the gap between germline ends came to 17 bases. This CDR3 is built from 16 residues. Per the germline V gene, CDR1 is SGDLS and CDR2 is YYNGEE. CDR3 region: CASSVPKPGLHNEQFF. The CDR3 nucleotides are TGTGCCAGCAGCGTCCCAAAACCGGGACTGCACAATGAGCAGTTCTTC.

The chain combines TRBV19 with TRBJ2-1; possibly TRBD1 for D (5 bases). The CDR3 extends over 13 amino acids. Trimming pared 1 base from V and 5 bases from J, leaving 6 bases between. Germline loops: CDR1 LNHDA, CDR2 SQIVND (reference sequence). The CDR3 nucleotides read TGTGCCAGTAGTATAGGGGGCCACAATGAGCAGTTCTTC. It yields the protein CASSIGGHNEQFF. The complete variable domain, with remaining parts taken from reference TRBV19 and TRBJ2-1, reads DGGITQSPKYLFRKEGQNVTLSCEQNLNHDAMYWYRQDPGQGLRLIYYSQIVNDFQKGDIAEGYSVSREKKESFPLTVTSAQKNPTAFYLCASSIGGHNEQFFGPGTRLTVL.

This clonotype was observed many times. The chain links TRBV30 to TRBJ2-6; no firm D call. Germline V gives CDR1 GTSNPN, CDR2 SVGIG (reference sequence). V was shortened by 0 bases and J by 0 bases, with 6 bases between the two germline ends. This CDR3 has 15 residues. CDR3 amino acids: CAWSVRISGANVLTF. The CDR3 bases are TGTGCCTGGAGTGTGCGGATCTCTGGGGCCAACGTCCTGACTTTC.

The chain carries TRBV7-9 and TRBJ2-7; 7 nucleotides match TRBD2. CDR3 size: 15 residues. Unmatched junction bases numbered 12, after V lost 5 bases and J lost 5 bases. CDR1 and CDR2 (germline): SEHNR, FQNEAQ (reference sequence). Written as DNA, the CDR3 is TGTGCCAGCAGCCTGACAAGGACTAGAGGCCACGAGCAGTACTTC. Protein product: CASSLTRTRGHEQYF. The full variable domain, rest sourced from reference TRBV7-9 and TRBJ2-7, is DTGVSQNPRHKITKRGQNVTFRCDPISEHNRLYWYRQTLGQGPEFLTYFQNEAQLEKSRLLSDRFSAERPKGSFSTLEIQRTEQGDSAMYLCASSLTRTRGHEQYFGPGTRLTVT.

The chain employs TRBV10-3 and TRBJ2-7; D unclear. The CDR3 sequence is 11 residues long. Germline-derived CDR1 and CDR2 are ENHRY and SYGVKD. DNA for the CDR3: TGTGCCATCGGTGACACCTACGAGCAGTACGTC. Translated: CAIGDTYEQYV.

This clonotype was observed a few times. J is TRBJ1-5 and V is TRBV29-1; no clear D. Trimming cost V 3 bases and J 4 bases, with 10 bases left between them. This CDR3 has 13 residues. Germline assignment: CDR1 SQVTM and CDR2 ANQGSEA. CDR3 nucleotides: TGCAGCGTTGAGGAATCCCGTAATCAGCCCCAGCATTTT. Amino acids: CSVEESRNQPQHF.

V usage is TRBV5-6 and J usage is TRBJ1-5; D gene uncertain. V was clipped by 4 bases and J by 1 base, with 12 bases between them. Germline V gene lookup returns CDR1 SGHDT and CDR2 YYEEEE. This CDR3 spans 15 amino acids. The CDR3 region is CASSRGGKSNQPQHF. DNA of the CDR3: TGTGCCAGCAGCCGGGGTGGCAAGAGCAATCAGCCCCAGCATTTT. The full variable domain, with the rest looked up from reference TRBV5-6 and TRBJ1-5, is DAGVTQSPTHLIKTRGQQVTLRCSPKSGHDTVSWYQQALGQGPQFIFQYYEEEERQRGNFPDRFSGHQFPNYSSELNVNALLLGDSALYLCASSRGGKSNQPQHFGDGTRLSIL.

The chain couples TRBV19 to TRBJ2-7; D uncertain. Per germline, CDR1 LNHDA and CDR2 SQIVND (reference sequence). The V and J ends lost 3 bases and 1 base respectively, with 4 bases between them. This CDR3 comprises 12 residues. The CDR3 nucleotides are TGTGCCAGTAGTATCAAATCCTACGAGCAGTACTTC. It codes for CASSIKSYEQYF.

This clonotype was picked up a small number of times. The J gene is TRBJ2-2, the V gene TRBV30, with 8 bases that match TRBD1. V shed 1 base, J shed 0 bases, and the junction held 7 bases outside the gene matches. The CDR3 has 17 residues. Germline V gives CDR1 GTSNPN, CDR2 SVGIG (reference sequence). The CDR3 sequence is CAWSGTSGGPNTGELFF. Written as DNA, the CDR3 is TGTGCCTGGAGTGGAACTTCAGGGGGCCCGAACACCGGGGAGCTGTTTTTT.

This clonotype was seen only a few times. CDR3 coding DNA: TGTGCCAGTAGTATAGTCGCAAGTAGGGAAGCTTTCTTT. It codes for CASSIVASREAFF. The chain uses TRBV19 and TRBJ1-1; D not resolved. Germline V gene data show CDR1 as LNHDA and CDR2 as SQIVND (reference sequence). CDR3 length equals 13 residues. V lost 1 base to trimming and J lost 8 bases, with 11 bases between them.

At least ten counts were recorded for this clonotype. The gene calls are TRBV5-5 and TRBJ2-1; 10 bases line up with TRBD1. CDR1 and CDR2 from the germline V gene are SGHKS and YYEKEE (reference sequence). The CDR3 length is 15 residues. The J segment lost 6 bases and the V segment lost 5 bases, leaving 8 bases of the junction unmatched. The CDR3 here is CASRLDRGLGNEQFF. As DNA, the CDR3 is TGTGCCAGCAGGCTCGACAGGGGGCTAGGCAATGAGCAGTTCTTC. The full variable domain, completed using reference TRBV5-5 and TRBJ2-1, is DAGVTQSPTHLIKTRGQQVTLRCSPISGHKSVSWYQQVLGQGPQFIFQYYEKEERGRGNFPDRFSARQFPNYSSELNVNALLLGDSALYLCASRLDRGLGNEQFFGPGTRLTVL.

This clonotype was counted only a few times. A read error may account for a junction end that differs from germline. As DNA, the CDR3 is TGTACCAGCAGTAGCGGGATTCGCTACGAGCAGTACTTC. Protein product: CTSSSGIRYEQYF. The gene calls are TRBV12-3 or TRBV12-4 and TRBJ2-7; 8 bases align to TRBD2. This CDR3 region has 13 residues.

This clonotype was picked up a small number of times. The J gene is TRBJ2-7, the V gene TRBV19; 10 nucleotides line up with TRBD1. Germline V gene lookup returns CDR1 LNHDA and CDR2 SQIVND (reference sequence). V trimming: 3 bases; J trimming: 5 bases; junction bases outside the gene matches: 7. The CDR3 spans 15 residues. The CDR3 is CASSISGQGVDEQYF. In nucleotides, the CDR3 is TGTGCCAGTAGTATTTCCGGACAGGGGGTAGACGAGCAGTACTTC.

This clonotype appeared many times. The chain's CDR3 is CATGVAGGLPSTDTQYF. In DNA, the CDR3 is TGTGCCACCGGGGTAGCGGGAGGGTTACCTAGCACAGATACGCAGTATTTT. The chain carries TRBV27 and TRBJ2-3, with TRBD2 matching over 11 bases. The germline V gene has CDR1 MNHEY and CDR2 SMNVEV (reference sequence). The V and J ends lost 10 bases and 0 bases, in that order; junction bases with no gene match: 12. This CDR3 spans 17 amino acids.

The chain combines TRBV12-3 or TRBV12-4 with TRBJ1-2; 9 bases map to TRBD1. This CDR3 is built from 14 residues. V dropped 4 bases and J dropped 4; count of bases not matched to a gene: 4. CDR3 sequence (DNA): TGTGCCAGCAGTTATACAGGGGGCTTCTATGGCTACACCTTC. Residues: CASSYTGGFYGYTF.

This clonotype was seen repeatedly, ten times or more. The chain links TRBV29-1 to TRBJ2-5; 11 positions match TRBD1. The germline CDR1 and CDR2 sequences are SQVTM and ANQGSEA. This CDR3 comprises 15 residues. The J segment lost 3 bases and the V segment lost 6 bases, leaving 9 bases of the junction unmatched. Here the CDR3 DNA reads TGCAGCGTGGAGACGCCGGGACAGGGGGAAGAGACCCAGTACTTC. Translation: CSVETPGQGEETQYF.

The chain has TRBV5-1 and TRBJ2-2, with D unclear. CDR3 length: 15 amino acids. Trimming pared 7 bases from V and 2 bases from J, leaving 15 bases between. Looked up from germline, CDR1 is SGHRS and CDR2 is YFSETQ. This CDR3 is CASGIRIPNTGELFF. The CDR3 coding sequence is TGCGCCAGCGGCATACGGATCCCTAACACCGGGGAGCTGTTTTTT.

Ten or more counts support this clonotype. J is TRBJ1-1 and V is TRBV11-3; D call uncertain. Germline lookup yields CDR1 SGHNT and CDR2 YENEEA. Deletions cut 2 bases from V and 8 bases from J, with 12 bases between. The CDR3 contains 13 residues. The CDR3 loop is CASSLTPTYEAFF. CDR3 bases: TGTGCCAGCAGCTTAACTCCCACCTACGAAGCTTTCTTT.

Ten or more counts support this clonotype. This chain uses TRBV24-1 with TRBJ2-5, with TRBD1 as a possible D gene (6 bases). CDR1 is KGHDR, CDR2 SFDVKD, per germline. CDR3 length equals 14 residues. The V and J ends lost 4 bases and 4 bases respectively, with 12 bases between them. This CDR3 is CATSEGDIGETQYF. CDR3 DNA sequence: TGTGCCACCAGTGAAGGGGACATTGGAGAGACCCAGTACTTC.

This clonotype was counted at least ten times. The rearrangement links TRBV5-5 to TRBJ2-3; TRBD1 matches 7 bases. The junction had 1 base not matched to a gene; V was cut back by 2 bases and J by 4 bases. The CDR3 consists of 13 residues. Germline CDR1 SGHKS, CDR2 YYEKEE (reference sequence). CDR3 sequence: CASSFGQADTQYF. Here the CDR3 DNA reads TGTGCCAGCAGCTTCGGACAGGCAGATACGCAGTATTTT.

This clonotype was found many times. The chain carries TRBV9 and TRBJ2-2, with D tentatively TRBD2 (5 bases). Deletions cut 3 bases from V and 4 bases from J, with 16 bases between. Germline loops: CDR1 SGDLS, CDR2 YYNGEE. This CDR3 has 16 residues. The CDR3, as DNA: TGTGCCAGCAGCGCCTCCTCCGCTGGGAGCACCGGGGAGCTGTTTTTT. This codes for CASSASSAGSTGELFF.

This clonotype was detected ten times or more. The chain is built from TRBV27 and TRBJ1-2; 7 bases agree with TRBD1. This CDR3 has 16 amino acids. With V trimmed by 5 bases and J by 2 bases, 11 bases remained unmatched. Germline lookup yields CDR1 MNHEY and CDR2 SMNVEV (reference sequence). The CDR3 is CASSLKTGEVNYGYTF. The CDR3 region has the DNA TGTGCCAGCAGTCTCAAAACAGGGGAGGTGAACTATGGCTACACCTTC.

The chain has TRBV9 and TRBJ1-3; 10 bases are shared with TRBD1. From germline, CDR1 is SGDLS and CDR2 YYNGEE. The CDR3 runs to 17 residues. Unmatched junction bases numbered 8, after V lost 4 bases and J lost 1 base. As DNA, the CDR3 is TGTGCCAGCAGCCGAGACAGGGGGCTCTTGTCTGGAAACACCATATATTTT. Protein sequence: CASSRDRGLLSGNTIYF.

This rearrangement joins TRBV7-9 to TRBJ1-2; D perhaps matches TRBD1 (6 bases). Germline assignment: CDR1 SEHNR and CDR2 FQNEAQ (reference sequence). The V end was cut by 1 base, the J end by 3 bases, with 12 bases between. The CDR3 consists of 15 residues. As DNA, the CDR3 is TGTGCCAGCAGCTTAGGCGACAGGACCCACTATGGCTACACCTTC. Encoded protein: CASSLGDRTHYGYTF. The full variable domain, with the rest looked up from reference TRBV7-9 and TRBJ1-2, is DTGVSQNPRHKITKRGQNVTFRCDPISEHNRLYWYRQTLGQGPEFLTYFQNEAQLEKSRLLSDRFSAERPKGSFSTLEIQRTEQGDSAMYLCASSLGDRTHYGYTFGSGTRLTVV.